The present entry profiles one TCR beta chain with its context. Its antigen is unidentified. Sequencing targeted TCR beta in T cells from blood (CD8+ and CD4+). While CD8+ and CD4+ T cells were isolated negatively, TEMRA cells were enriched by FACS. RNA in amounts of roughly 0.45 to 1 ug was reverse transcribed with random hexamers. Amplification of TCR beta CDR3 across 54 Vbeta and 13 Jbeta was performed with immunoSEQ multiplex PCR. MiXCR, applied by TCRdb to the immunoSEQ multiplex PCR reads, yields one record per CDR3 protein. The sample has about 190,000 distinct CDR3 sequences, 95% seen once; the top ten hold approximately 0.16%. The data derive from a study of CD8 T cells in Susac syndrome. Study findings and constraints: CD8+ clones in Susac expanded most in TEMRA cells and active patients.

The CDR3 is 15 amino acids. Deletions cut 4 bases from V and 2 bases from J, with 11 bases between. The germline CDR1 and CDR2 sequences are LGHDT and YNNKEL (reference sequence). Sequences were obtained from CD8+ T cells from PBMCs. The rearrangement joins TRBV3-1 to TRBJ2-2; D may be TRBD2 (6 bases). This clonotype was obtained from a human donor with Susac syndrome. As DNA, the CDR3 is TGTGCCAGCAGCCGGCCTAGCGTCAACACCGGGGAGCTGTTTTTT. This encodes CASSRPSVNTGELFF.